Listed below are T cell receptor beta chains from one sample, sequenced in a study of cytotoxic CD8 clonotypes in ibrutinib-treated CLL. Sequencing was performed with immunoSEQ multiplex PCR; in TCRdb, only in-frame clones are kept and a portion is missing. The sample holds some 63,000 clones, over 75% seen once. This specimen consisted of PBMCs, obtained after 12 months of ibrutinib treatment. The receptors originated from a human donor with chronic lymphocytic leukemia. Both conserved end residues are part of each CDR3. The order of the fields is V gene, J gene, CDR3 length, clone size, D gene, CDR3 DNA, CDR3 protein. D genes are given only for firm matches. Clone size appears in some rows only: once, few, many, or a class for an expanded clone.

TRBV7-9	TRBJ2-3	13	.	.	TGTGCCAGCAGCTTGTACGGGACAGATACGCAGTATTTT	CASSLYGTDTQYF
TRBV5-4	TRBJ2-7	14	.	TRBD2	TGTGCCAGCAGCATGGGACTAGCGGGAGGCGGGCAGTACTTC	CASSMGLAGGGQYF
TRBV5-1	TRBJ1-6	15	.	TRBD1	TGCGCCAGCAGCTTGGGGCAGGGGGAGGTCTCACCCCTCCACTTT	CASSLGQGEVSPLHF
TRBV19	TRBJ1-2	14	.	.	TGTGCCAGTAGTATACCCGGCCTTAACTATGGCTACACCTTC	CASSIPGLNYGYTF
TRBV5-1	TRBJ1-1	15	.	TRBD1	TGCGCCAGCAGCTTGTTCTCCGTGGAGGGGGCCCAAACGTTCTTT	CASSLFSVEGAQTFF
TRBV5-5	TRBJ2-1	17	.	TRBD2	TGTGCCAGCAGCCCCAAGACTAGCACGAGCTCCTACAATGAGCAGTTCTTC	CASSPKTSTSSYNEQFF
TRBV11-3	TRBJ2-7	12	.	.	TGTGCCACCGCGACAGCATCCTACGAGCAGTACTTC	CATATASYEQYF
TRBV19	TRBJ1-1	18	.	.	TGTGCCAGTAGCGCGGTGGGGGGCGCGTCTCTCCTACACACTGAAGCTTTCTTT	CASSAVGGASLLHTEAFF
TRBV19	TRBJ1-5	13	once	.	TGTGCCAGTAGAGGGGATAGCAATCAGCCCCAGCATTTT	CASRGDSNQPQHF
TRBV7-6	TRBJ2-7	14	.	.	TGTGCCAGCAGCTCGGCGGGTGGTCCCCACGAGCAGTACTTC	CASSSAGGPHEQYF
TRBV5-1	TRBJ2-7	14	.	TRBD1	TGCGCCAGCAGCAAACAGGGGGCGTCCTACGAGCAGTACTTC	CASSKQGASYEQYF
TRBV7-3	TRBJ1-3	15	.	.	TGTGCCAGCAGCTCAGGGCCGGGCTCTGGAAACACCATATATTTT	CASSSGPGSGNTIYF
TRBV9	TRBJ2-3	14	once	.	TGTGCCAGCAGCTCGGGACTGAGCACAGATACGCAGTATTTT	CASSSGLSTDTQYF
TRBV12-5	TRBJ2-1	13	once	.	TGTGCTAGTGGTCCCACTCCGTACAATGAGCAGTTCTTC	CASGPTPYNEQFF
TRBV18	TRBJ1-2	17	once	TRBD1	TGTGCCAGCTCACCACTCATCCCGGGACAGGGTATGGGTGGCTACACCTTC	CASSPLIPGQGMGGYTF
TRBV7-7	TRBJ1-1	20	.	.	TGTGCCAGCAGCTTAGCGAGGGGAAAACGAACAGGGAGAATGAACACTGAAGCTTTCTTT	CASSLARGKRTGRMNTEAFF
TRBV28	TRBJ1-4	17	once	.	TGTGCCAGCAGTTTAAGAATGATCGGGTCAACTAATGAAAAACTGTTTTTT	CASSLRMIGSTNEKLFF
TRBV6-1	TRBJ1-5	14	.	TRBD1	TGTGCCAGCAGTGAAGGAGGGGGCGATCAGCCCCAGCATTTT	CASSEGGGDQPQHF
TRBV5-1	TRBJ1-1	18	.	.	TGCGCCAGCAGCTTATTACCTACCATGAGGGACATGAACACTGAAGCTTTCTTT	CASSLLPTMRDMNTEAFF
TRBV27	TRBJ2-3	15	.	.	TGTGCCAGCAGTTTTAGTTACCAGAGCACAGATACGCAGTATTTT	CASSFSYQSTDTQYF
TRBV10-1	TRBJ1-1	15	.	.	TGCGCCAGCAGTGAGGCCGGAGAATCGGACACTGAAGCTTTCTTT	CASSEAGESDTEAFF
TRBV28	TRBJ1-5	14	.	.	TGTGCCAGCAGTTTGTACGGAAAAAATCAGCCCCAGCATTTT	CASSLYGKNQPQHF
TRBV25-1	TRBJ2-7	13	.	.	TGTGCCAGCAGTGTATCCCCCTCCTACGAGCAGTACTTC	CASSVSPSYEQYF
TRBV27	TRBJ1-2	13	.	.	TGTGCCAGCAGTTTAAGGGGCGAGATGGGCTACACCTTC	CASSLRGEMGYTF
TRBV30	TRBJ2-5	16	.	TRBD2	TGTCCACCCGGAGGGTGCCGGACTAGCGGCGGGGAGACCCAGTACTTC	CPPGGCRTSGGETQYF
TRBV5-1	TRBJ2-1	15	.	TRBD2	TGCGCCAGCAGCTCGGGACTAGGAGTTAGCAATGAGCAGTTCTTC	CASSSGLGVSNEQFF
TRBV5-1	TRBJ2-5	16	.	TRBD2	TGCGCCAGCAGCTTGGTGTGGACTAGCGGGGAAGAGACCCAGTACTTC	CASSLVWTSGEETQYF
TRBV7-9	TRBJ2-7	14	.	TRBD1	TGTGCCAGCAGCTCGGACAGGAAAAAATACGAGCAGTACTTC	CASSSDRKKYEQYF
TRBV11-2	TRBJ2-6	16	.	.	TGTGCCAGCAGCGGATACACGTCCTCTGGGGCCAACGTCCTGACTTTC	CASSGYTSSGANVLTF
TRBV7-9	TRBJ1-1	17	.	TRBD1	TGTGCCAGCAGCTTATACGGGACAGGGGCTTCTAACACTGAAGCTTTCTTT	CASSLYGTGASNTEAFF
TRBV19	TRBJ2-6	17	few	.	TGTGCCAGTAGTATAAGCGGGCCCAGCTCTGGGGCCAACGTCCTGACTTTC	CASSISGPSSGANVLTF
TRBV7-2	TRBJ2-5	15	.	.	TGTGCCAGCAGCTTACCGGGGCAGGGACAAGAGACCCAGTACTTC	CASSLPGQGQETQYF
TRBV7-2	TRBJ1-1	14	.	.	TGTGCCAGCAGCCCACGGGGAGGGTCCACTGAAGCTTTCTTT	CASSPRGGSTEAFF
TRBV7-9	TRBJ1-2	15	.	TRBD1	TGTGCCAGCAGCTTATTGAAAGGGGGCGTCTATGGCTACACCTTC	CASSLLKGGVYGYTF
TRBV29-1	TRBJ2-3	12	.	.	TGCAGCGTTGAAGCACGCACAGATACGCAGTATTTT	CSVEARTDTQYF
TRBV7-9	TRBJ2-1	12	.	.	TGTGCCAGCAGCCCTCTAACGGTTGAGCAGTTCTTC	CASSPLTVEQFF
TRBV18	TRBJ2-1	17	.	TRBD2	TGTGCCAGCTCACCTCTGGGTAGCGGGAGGTCCTACAATGAGCAGTTCTTC	CASSPLGSGRSYNEQFF
TRBV6-6	TRBJ1-5	15	.	TRBD1	TGTGCCAGCAGTTACGGGACAGGTTTCAATCAGCCCCAGCATTTT	CASSYGTGFNQPQHF
TRBV6-5	TRBJ2-5	14	.	.	TGTGCCAGCAAAAGACAGTACTACCAAGAGACCCAGTACTTC	CASKRQYYQETQYF
TRBV4-2	TRBJ2-7	14	.	TRBD2	TGTGCCAGCAGCCTGCGACTAGCTCTCGACGAGCAGTACTTC	CASSLRLALDEQYF
TRBV29-1	TRBJ2-1	13	.	TRBD1	TGCAGCGTCGACAGGGGGTCCTACAATGAGCAGTTCTTC	CSVDRGSYNEQFF
TRBV7-3	TRBJ1-1	13	once	.	TGTGCCAGCAGCTCCGACTCAAACACTGAAGCTTTCTTT	CASSSDSNTEAFF
TRBV7-9	TRBJ2-7	14	.	.	TGTGCCAGCAGCCCCCGGGACACCTCCTACGAGCAGTACTTC	CASSPRDTSYEQYF
TRBV6-1	TRBJ1-5	14	.	.	TGTGCCAGCAGTGAAGGGAACGCTAATCAGCCCCAGCATTTT	CASSEGNANQPQHF
TRBV5-1	TRBJ2-2	15	.	.	TGCGCCAGCAGGTTAACCGGGGAGGTCACCGGGGAGCTGTTTTTT	CASRLTGEVTGELFF
TRBV18	TRBJ2-1	16	.	.	TGTGCCAGCTCACCACCTGGCGGGATCAGTCATAATGAGCAGTTCTTC	CASSPPGGISHNEQFF
TRBV20-1	TRBJ1-1	11	.	TRBD1	TGCAGTGCTCAGGGACAGGGAGAAGCTTTCTTT	CSAQGQGEAFF
TRBV7-3	TRBJ2-1	15	.	TRBD2	TGTGCCAGCAGCTCTGGACTAGCGGGAGTGAATGAGCAGTTCTTC	CASSSGLAGVNEQFF
TRBV9	TRBJ2-7	15	.	TRBD2	TGTGCCAGCAGCGTGACTAGCGGGAGTTCCAACGAGCAGTACTTC	CASSVTSGSSNEQYF
TRBV6-1	TRBJ1-2	11	.	.	TGTGCTCAGCGTGGAAACTATGGCTACACCTTC	CAQRGNYGYTF
TRBV28	TRBJ2-7	16	.	TRBD2	TGTGCCAGCACCCCCTCCTCCGGGACTAACACCTACGAGCAGTACTTC	CASTPSSGTNTYEQYF
TRBV28	TRBJ1-5	14	.	.	TGTGCCACCCTTGTCCAGGGTAGCAATCAGCCCCAGCATTTT	CATLVQGSNQPQHF
TRBV11-3	TRBJ2-1	17	.	TRBD2	TGTGCCAGCAGCTCCCGGACGCGGGAGAGCTCCTACAATGAGCAGTTCTTC	CASSSRTRESSYNEQFF
TRBV19	TRBJ2-7	13	few	.	TGTGCCAGTAGTAGCCCTGGACAGTACGAGCAGTACTTC	CASSSPGQYEQYF
TRBV27	TRBJ1-5	14	few	TRBD1	TGTGCCAGCGGAGACAGGGGGATCAATCAGCCCCAGCATTTT	CASGDRGINQPQHF
TRBV25-1	TRBJ1-2	15	.	TRBD1	TGTGCCAGCAGTGAGCCGGGACAGGGGATTCCGGGCTACACCTTC	CASSEPGQGIPGYTF
TRBV5-1	TRBJ2-6	15	once	.	TGCGCCAGCAGCTTGGAAGGGACTGGGGCCAACGTCCTGACTTTC	CASSLEGTGANVLTF